These T cell receptor beta chains were read from a single sample in a study of blood T cell repertoires in COVID-19. TCRdb's table, derived via immunoSEQ multiplex PCR, lists solely in-frame clones and lacks some. Among about 170,000 clones, over 80% were seen once, and the ten largest hold roughly 8.8%. Sequencing used peripheral blood. These receptors were obtained from an elderly woman with COVID-19, enrolled during active disease. CDR3s include the opening cysteine and the closing phenylalanine or tryptophan. The order of the fields is CDR3 length, J gene, D gene, clone size, V gene, CDR3 DNA, CDR3 protein. The D gene is left open where the match is weak. Clone size is stated in some rows and not others, as once, few, many or a class when expanded.

CDR3 length: 14
J gene: TRBJ1-5
D gene: TRBD1
clone size: NA
V gene: TRBV12-5
CDR3 DNA: TGTGCTAGTGGAACGGGACAGGGGGGTCAGCCCCAGCATTTT
CDR3 protein: CASGTGQGGQPQHF

CDR3 length: 11
J gene: TRBJ1-2
D gene: TRBD1
clone size: NA
V gene: TRBV28
CDR3 DNA: TGTGCCAGCGGAGACAGGGACGGCTACACCTTC
CDR3 protein: CASGDRDGYTF

CDR3 length: 13
J gene: TRBJ2-7
D gene: TRBD2
clone size: NA
V gene: TRBV3-1/TRBV3-2
CDR3 DNA: TGTGCCAGCAGCCAAGGGGGAGGGATGGGGCAGTACTTC
CDR3 protein: CASSQGGGMGQYF

CDR3 length: 17
J gene: TRBJ1-3
D gene: TRBD1
clone size: once
V gene: TRBV5-1
CDR3 DNA: TGCGCCAGCAGCCCTGCAGGGGGTCCCTCCTCTGGAAACACCATATATTTT
CDR3 protein: CASSPAGGPSSGNTIYF

CDR3 length: 13
J gene: TRBJ2-3
D gene: NA
clone size: NA
V gene: TRBV11-1
CDR3 DNA: TGTGCCAGCAGCTTTACTGGAGGTGATACGCAGTATTTT
CDR3 protein: CASSFTGGDTQYF

CDR3 length: 15
J gene: TRBJ1-1
D gene: NA
clone size: NA
V gene: TRBV24-1
CDR3 DNA: TGTGCCACCAGTGATGCCTCACAGGTTAACACTGAAGCTTTCTTT
CDR3 protein: CATSDASQVNTEAFF

CDR3 length: 15
J gene: TRBJ1-6
D gene: TRBD1
clone size: NA
V gene: TRBV5-4
CDR3 DNA: TGTGCCAGCAGCTTGGGGACAGGCTCAAATTCACCCCTCCACTTT
CDR3 protein: CASSLGTGSNSPLHF

CDR3 length: 15
J gene: TRBJ1-2
D gene: TRBD1
clone size: NA
V gene: TRBV19
CDR3 DNA: TGTGCCACCCGAGTCGGGACAGGGGAGGGATATGGCTACACCTTC
CDR3 protein: CATRVGTGEGYGYTF

CDR3 length: 16
J gene: TRBJ2-1
D gene: NA
clone size: NA
V gene: TRBV4-1
CDR3 DNA: TGCGCCAGCAGCCAAGGCCTCGGGAGCGGGTGGAATGAGCAGTTCTTC
CDR3 protein: CASSQGLGSGWNEQFF

CDR3 length: 13
J gene: TRBJ2-7
D gene: TRBD2
clone size: once
V gene: TRBV3-1/TRBV3-2
CDR3 DNA: TGTGCCAGCAGCCGGGGGGGTCCAGACGAGCAGTACTTC
CDR3 protein: CASSRGGPDEQYF

CDR3 length: 14
J gene: TRBJ2-3
D gene: TRBD2
clone size: NA
V gene: TRBV20-1
CDR3 DNA: TGCAGTGCTAGTTTGCCGGGAGGGACGGATACGCAGTATTTT
CDR3 protein: CSASLPGGTDTQYF

CDR3 length: 15
J gene: TRBJ1-5
D gene: TRBD1
clone size: NA
V gene: TRBV27
CDR3 DNA: TGTGCCAGCAGGGGACAGGGGTATAGCAATCAGCCCCAGCATTTT
CDR3 protein: CASRGQGYSNQPQHF

CDR3 length: 19
J gene: TRBJ2-2
D gene: TRBD2
clone size: NA
V gene: TRBV11-2
CDR3 DNA: TGTGCCAGCAGCTATAGGGGACTAGCGGGGGCAGCGAACACCGGGGAGCTGTTTTTT
CDR3 protein: CASSYRGLAGAANTGELFF

CDR3 length: 13
J gene: TRBJ2-7
D gene: TRBD2
clone size: NA
V gene: TRBV12-3/TRBV12-4
CDR3 DNA: TGTGCCAGCAGCTACGGGGGGGCCGGCGAGCAGTACTTC
CDR3 protein: CASSYGGAGEQYF

CDR3 length: 14
J gene: TRBJ1-2
D gene: NA
clone size: few
V gene: TRBV28
CDR3 DNA: TGTGCCAGCAGTTTATGGCCCAGGGAGGTGGGCTACACCTTC
CDR3 protein: CASSLWPREVGYTF

CDR3 length: 15
J gene: TRBJ2-1
D gene: TRBD2
clone size: once
V gene: TRBV6-4
CDR3 DNA: TGTGCCAGCAGTGACCAGGGACTAGTTGGCAATGAGCAGTTCTTC
CDR3 protein: CASSDQGLVGNEQFF

CDR3 length: 16
J gene: TRBJ2-1
D gene: TRBD2
clone size: NA
V gene: TRBV3-1/TRBV3-2
CDR3 DNA: TGTGCCAGCAGCAAACCGGGACTAGCGGGAATCGGCGAGCAGTTCTTC
CDR3 protein: CASSKPGLAGIGEQFF

CDR3 length: 14
J gene: TRBJ2-5
D gene: TRBD2
clone size: NA
V gene: TRBV5-4
CDR3 DNA: TGTGCCAGCAGCCCGGGACTAGCTTATGGGACCCAGTACTTC
CDR3 protein: CASSPGLAYGTQYF

CDR3 length: 16
J gene: TRBJ1-4
D gene: TRBD1
clone size: NA
V gene: TRBV15
CDR3 DNA: TGTGCCACCAGCAGACAAACAGGGGCCCGAGGTGAAAAACTGTTTTTT
CDR3 protein: CATSRQTGARGEKLFF

CDR3 length: 14
J gene: TRBJ2-2
D gene: NA
clone size: NA
V gene: TRBV7-3
CDR3 DNA: TGTGCCAGCAGCTTACCATCGAACACCGGGGAGCTGTTTTTT
CDR3 protein: CASSLPSNTGELFF

CDR3 length: 14
J gene: TRBJ1-5
D gene: NA
clone size: NA
V gene: TRBV23-1
CDR3 DNA: TGCGCCAGCAGCCTACAGGGCAGGCATCAGCCCCAGCATTTT
CDR3 protein: CASSLQGRHQPQHF

CDR3 length: 15
J gene: TRBJ1-1
D gene: NA
clone size: NA
V gene: TRBV18
CDR3 DNA: TGTGCCAGCTCGCCCCTGGGGCAGGAAAACACTGAAGCTTTCTTT
CDR3 protein: CASSPLGQENTEAFF

CDR3 length: 14
J gene: TRBJ2-7
D gene: TRBD1
clone size: NA
V gene: TRBV2
CDR3 DNA: TGTGCCAGCAGCACTGGGACAGAGCCTTACGAGCAGTACTTC
CDR3 protein: CASSTGTEPYEQYF

CDR3 length: 14
J gene: TRBJ1-2
D gene: NA
clone size: NA
V gene: TRBV28
CDR3 DNA: TGTGCCAGCGGTACTCTGCTGGCTAACTATGGCTACACCTTC
CDR3 protein: CASGTLLANYGYTF

CDR3 length: 16
J gene: TRBJ1-1
D gene: TRBD1
clone size: NA
V gene: TRBV2
CDR3 DNA: TGTGCCAGCTCCCCCCGACAGGGTAGGTTGAACACTGAAGCTTTCTTT
CDR3 protein: CASSPRQGRLNTEAFF

CDR3 length: 18
J gene: TRBJ2-2
D gene: TRBD2
clone size: NA
V gene: TRBV13
CDR3 DNA: TGTGCCAGCAGCCCACGACTAGCGGGAGGGCCGAGCACCGGGGAGCTGTTTTTT
CDR3 protein: CASSPRLAGGPSTGELFF

CDR3 length: 15
J gene: TRBJ1-4
D gene: NA
clone size: once
V gene: TRBV4-1
CDR3 DNA: TGCGCCAGCAGAATCAACAGTGTTACTAATGAAAAACTGTTTTTT
CDR3 protein: CASRINSVTNEKLFF

CDR3 length: 16
J gene: TRBJ1-3
D gene: TRBD1
clone size: NA
V gene: TRBV3-1/TRBV3-2
CDR3 DNA: TGTGCCAGCAGCCAAGCAGCTGAGACAGGGAGTGGCACCATATATTTT
CDR3 protein: CASSQAAETGSGTIYF

CDR3 length: 14
J gene: TRBJ2-2
D gene: NA
clone size: few
V gene: TRBV5-1
CDR3 DNA: TGCGCCAGCAGCTTGAGGGGGAGCGCCGGGGAGCTGTTTTTT
CDR3 protein: CASSLRGSAGELFF

CDR3 length: 14
J gene: TRBJ1-1
D gene: NA
clone size: NA
V gene: TRBV18
CDR3 DNA: TGTGCCAGCCGCGGGGAGGGGGGGAACACTGAAGCTTTCTTT
CDR3 protein: CASRGEGGNTEAFF

CDR3 length: 15
J gene: TRBJ1-1
D gene: NA
clone size: NA
V gene: TRBV7-9
CDR3 DNA: TGTGCCAGCAGCTTATGGGCGGGTGGGGACACTGAAGCTTTCTTT
CDR3 protein: CASSLWAGGDTEAFF

CDR3 length: 15
J gene: TRBJ1-3
D gene: NA
clone size: NA
V gene: TRBV6-5
CDR3 DNA: TGTGCCAGCAGCCTAGGGGGGGACTCTGGAAACACCATATATTTT
CDR3 protein: CASSLGGDSGNTIYF

CDR3 length: 13
J gene: TRBJ2-1
D gene: NA
clone size: NA
V gene: TRBV5-1
CDR3 DNA: TGCGCCAGCAGCGTACAGCCGGCCGGTGAGCAGTTCTTC
CDR3 protein: CASSVQPAGEQFF

CDR3 length: 12
J gene: TRBJ1-5
D gene: NA
clone size: NA
V gene: TRBV7-9
CDR3 DNA: TGTGCCAGCAGCCCCACAGATCAGCCCCAGCATTTT
CDR3 protein: CASSPTDQPQHF

CDR3 length: 18
J gene: TRBJ2-6
D gene: TRBD1
clone size: once
V gene: TRBV4-2
CDR3 DNA: TGTGCCAGCAGCCGTTCGGGACAGGCCATAGGTGGGGCCAACGTCCTGACTTTC
CDR3 protein: CASSRSGQAIGGANVLTF

CDR3 length: 13
J gene: TRBJ1-6
D gene: TRBD1
clone size: NA
V gene: TRBV6-5
CDR3 DNA: TGTGCCAGCAAGACAGGGGGCAATTCACCCCTCCACTTT
CDR3 protein: CASKTGGNSPLHF

CDR3 length: 15
J gene: TRBJ2-1
D gene: TRBD2
clone size: NA
V gene: TRBV3-1/TRBV3-2
CDR3 DNA: TGTGCCAGCAGCCCGAGCGGGGGAAGGTCCAATGAGCAGTTCTTC
CDR3 protein: CASSPSGGRSNEQFF

CDR3 length: 15
J gene: TRBJ1-2
D gene: NA
clone size: NA
V gene: TRBV5-5
CDR3 DNA: TGTGCCAGCAGCTTTCCCGGGACGGCGGGGTATGGCTACACCTTC
CDR3 protein: CASSFPGTAGYGYTF

CDR3 length: 16
J gene: TRBJ2-1
D gene: TRBD2
clone size: NA
V gene: TRBV10-3
CDR3 DNA: TGTGCCATCAGGGGGATAGCGGGAGGAAATCAATATGAGCAGTTCTTC
CDR3 protein: CAIRGIAGGNQYEQFF

CDR3 length: 12
J gene: TRBJ1-5
D gene: NA
clone size: NA
V gene: TRBV28
CDR3 DNA: TGTGCCAGCACCCCGGGCAATCAGCCCCAGCATTTT
CDR3 protein: CASTPGNQPQHF

CDR3 length: 21
J gene: TRBJ2-7
D gene: NA
clone size: NA
V gene: TRBV4-1
CDR3 DNA: TGCGCCAGCAGCCCCTCACTGAATCCCGGCGGGTCTACGGGGGTGCCCGCGGAGCAGTACTTC
CDR3 protein: CASSPSLNPGGSTGVPAEQYF

CDR3 length: 13
J gene: TRBJ1-1
D gene: TRBD1
clone size: NA
V gene: TRBV19
CDR3 DNA: TGTGCCAGTAGTAACAGGGGGCACACTGAAGCTTTCTTT
CDR3 protein: CASSNRGHTEAFF

CDR3 length: 17
J gene: TRBJ2-1
D gene: NA
clone size: NA
V gene: TRBV9
CDR3 DNA: TGTGCCAGCAGCGTAGCCCCCGGGTTGGGCTCCTACAATGAGCAGTTCTTC
CDR3 protein: CASSVAPGLGSYNEQFF

CDR3 length: 16
J gene: TRBJ2-7
D gene: TRBD1
clone size: NA
V gene: TRBV28
CDR3 DNA: TGTGCCAGCAGCCGCTTTAGTGACAGGGGTCCCCACGAGCAGTACTTC
CDR3 protein: CASSRFSDRGPHEQYF

CDR3 length: 13
J gene: TRBJ2-3
D gene: NA
clone size: NA
V gene: TRBV28
CDR3 DNA: TGTGCTGCAGGGGCTCCTAGCACAGATACGCAGTATTTT
CDR3 protein: CAAGAPSTDTQYF

CDR3 length: 15
J gene: TRBJ2-5
D gene: TRBD2
clone size: NA
V gene: TRBV19
CDR3 DNA: TGTGCCAGTAGTAATTTAGCGGGGGGCCAAGAGACCCAGTACTTC
CDR3 protein: CASSNLAGGQETQYF

CDR3 length: 15
J gene: TRBJ2-1
D gene: TRBD2
clone size: NA
V gene: TRBV5-1
CDR3 DNA: TGCGCCAGCTCCCCTTCCCCGGGAGGCGACCCCGAGCAGTTCTTC
CDR3 protein: CASSPSPGGDPEQFF

CDR3 length: 16
J gene: TRBJ2-2
D gene: TRBD2
clone size: NA
V gene: TRBV4-1
CDR3 DNA: TGCGCCAGCAGCCCCTCGGGGAGGGGAAACACCGGGGAGCTGTTTTTT
CDR3 protein: CASSPSGRGNTGELFF

CDR3 length: 14
J gene: TRBJ2-5
D gene: TRBD2
clone size: NA
V gene: TRBV5-1
CDR3 DNA: TGCGCCAGCAGTATGGGCGGGGGTGGAGAGACCCAGTACTTC
CDR3 protein: CASSMGGGGETQYF